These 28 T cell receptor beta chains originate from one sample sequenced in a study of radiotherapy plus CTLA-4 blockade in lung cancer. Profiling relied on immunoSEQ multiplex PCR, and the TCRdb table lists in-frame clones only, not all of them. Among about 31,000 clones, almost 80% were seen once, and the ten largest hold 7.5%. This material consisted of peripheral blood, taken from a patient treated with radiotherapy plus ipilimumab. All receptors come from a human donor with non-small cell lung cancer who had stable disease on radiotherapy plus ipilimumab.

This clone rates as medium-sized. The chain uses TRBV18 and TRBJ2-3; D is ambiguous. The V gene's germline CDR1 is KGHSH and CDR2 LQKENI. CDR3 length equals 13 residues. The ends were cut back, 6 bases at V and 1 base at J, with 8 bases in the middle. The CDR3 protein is CASSLAGTDTQYF. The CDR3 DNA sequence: TGTGCCAGCTCCTTAGCTGGCACAGATACGCAGTATTTT. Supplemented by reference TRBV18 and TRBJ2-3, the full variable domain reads NAGVMQNPRHLVRRRGQEARLRCSPMKGHSHVYWYRQLPEEGLKFMVYLQKENIIDESGMPKERFSAEFPKEGPSILRIQQVVRGDSAAYFCASSLAGTDTQYFGPGTRLTVL.

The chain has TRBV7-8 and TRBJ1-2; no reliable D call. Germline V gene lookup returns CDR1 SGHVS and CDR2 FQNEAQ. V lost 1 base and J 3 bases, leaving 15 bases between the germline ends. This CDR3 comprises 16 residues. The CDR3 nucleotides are TGTGCCAGCAGCTTAGGGTCTCGGCTTAATGACTATGGCTACACCTTC. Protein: CASSLGSRLNDYGYTF.

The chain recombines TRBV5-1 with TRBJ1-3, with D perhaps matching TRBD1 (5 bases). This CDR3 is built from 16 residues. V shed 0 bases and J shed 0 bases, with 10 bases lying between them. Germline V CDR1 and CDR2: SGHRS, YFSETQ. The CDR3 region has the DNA TGCGCCAGCAGCTTGGGACAGTCTTACTCTGGAAACACCATATATTTT. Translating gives CASSLGQSYSGNTIYF.

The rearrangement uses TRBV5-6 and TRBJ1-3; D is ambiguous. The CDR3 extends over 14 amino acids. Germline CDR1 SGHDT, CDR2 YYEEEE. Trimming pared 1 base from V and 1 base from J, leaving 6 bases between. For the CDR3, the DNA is TGTGCCAGCAGCTTGTCCGGGTCTGGAAACACCATATATTTT. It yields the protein CASSLSGSGNTIYF.

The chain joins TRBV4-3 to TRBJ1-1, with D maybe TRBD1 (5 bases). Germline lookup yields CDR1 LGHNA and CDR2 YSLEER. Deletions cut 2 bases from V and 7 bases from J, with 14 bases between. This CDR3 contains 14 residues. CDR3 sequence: CASSQQKGAGEAFF. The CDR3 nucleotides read TGCGCCAGCAGCCAACAGAAAGGGGCAGGTGAAGCTTTCTTT.

DNA of the CDR3: TGTGCCAGCAGTGAAGGGGGGAAGGCTTTGGGTAACTATGGCTACACCTTC. Translating gives CASSEGGKALGNYGYTF. The chain is built from TRBV2 and TRBJ1-2, with a weak D call TRBD1 (5 bases). CDR3 size: 17 residues. Trimming removed 1 base at V and 1 base at J, with 16 bases between. CDR1 and CDR2 from the germline V gene are SNHLY and FYNNEI.

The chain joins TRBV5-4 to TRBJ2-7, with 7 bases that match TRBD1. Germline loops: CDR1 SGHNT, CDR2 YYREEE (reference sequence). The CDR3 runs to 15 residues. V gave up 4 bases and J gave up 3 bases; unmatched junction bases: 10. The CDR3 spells CASSVTRDSRYEQYF. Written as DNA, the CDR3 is TGTGCCAGCAGCGTAACCCGGGACAGCCGCTACGAGCAGTACTTC.

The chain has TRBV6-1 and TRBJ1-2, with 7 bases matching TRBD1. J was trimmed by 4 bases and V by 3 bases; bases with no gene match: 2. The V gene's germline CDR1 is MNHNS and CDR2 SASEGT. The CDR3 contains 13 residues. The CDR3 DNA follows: TGTGCCAGCAGTGAGGGGACAGTCTATGGCTACACCTTC. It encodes CASSEGTVYGYTF.

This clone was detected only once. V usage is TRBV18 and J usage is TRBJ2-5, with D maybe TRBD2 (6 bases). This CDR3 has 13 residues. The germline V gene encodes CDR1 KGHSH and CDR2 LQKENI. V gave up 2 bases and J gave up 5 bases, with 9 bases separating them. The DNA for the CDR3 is TGTGCCAGCTCACCATTGGGGGGTGAGACCCAGTACTTC. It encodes CASSPLGGETQYF.

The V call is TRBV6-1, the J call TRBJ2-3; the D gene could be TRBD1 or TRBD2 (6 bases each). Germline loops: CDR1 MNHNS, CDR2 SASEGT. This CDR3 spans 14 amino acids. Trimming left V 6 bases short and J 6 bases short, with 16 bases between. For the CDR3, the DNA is TGTGCCAGCAGCGGAGGGGGAGGACCCGATACGCAGTATTTT. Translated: CASSGGGGPDTQYF.

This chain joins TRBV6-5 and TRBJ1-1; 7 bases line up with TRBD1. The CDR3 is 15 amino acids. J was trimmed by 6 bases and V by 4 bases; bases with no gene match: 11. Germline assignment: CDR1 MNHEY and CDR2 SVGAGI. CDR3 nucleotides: TGTGCCAGCAGTTGGGCCAGGACAGGTCGAGCTGAAGCTTTCTTT. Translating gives CASSWARTGRAEAFF.

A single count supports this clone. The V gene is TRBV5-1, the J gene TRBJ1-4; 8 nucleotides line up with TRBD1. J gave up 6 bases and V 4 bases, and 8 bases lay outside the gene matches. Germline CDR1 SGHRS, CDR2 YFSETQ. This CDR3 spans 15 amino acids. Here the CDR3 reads CASSGGQGGDEKLFF. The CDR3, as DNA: TGCGCCAGCAGCGGAGGACAGGGCGGGGATGAAAAACTGTTTTTT.

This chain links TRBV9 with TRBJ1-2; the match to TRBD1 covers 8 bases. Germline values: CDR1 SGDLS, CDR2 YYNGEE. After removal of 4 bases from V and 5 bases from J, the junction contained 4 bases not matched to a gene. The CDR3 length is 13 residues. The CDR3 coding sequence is TGTGCCAGCAGCCCCCGACAGGGGTATGGCTACACCTTC. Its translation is CASSPRQGYGYTF.

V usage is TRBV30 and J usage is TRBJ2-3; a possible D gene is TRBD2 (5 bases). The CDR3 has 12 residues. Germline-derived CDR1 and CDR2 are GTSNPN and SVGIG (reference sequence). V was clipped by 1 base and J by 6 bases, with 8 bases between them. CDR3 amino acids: CAWSGGLDTQYF. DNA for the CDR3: TGTGCCTGGAGTGGAGGGTTGGATACGCAGTATTTT.

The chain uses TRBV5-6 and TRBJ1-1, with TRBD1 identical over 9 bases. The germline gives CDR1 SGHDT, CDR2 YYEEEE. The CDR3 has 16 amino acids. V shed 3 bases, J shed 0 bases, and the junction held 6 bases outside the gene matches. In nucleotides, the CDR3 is TGTGCCAGCAGCTCCGGATGGGACAGGGTGAACACTGAAGCTTTCTTT. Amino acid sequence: CASSSGWDRVNTEAFF.

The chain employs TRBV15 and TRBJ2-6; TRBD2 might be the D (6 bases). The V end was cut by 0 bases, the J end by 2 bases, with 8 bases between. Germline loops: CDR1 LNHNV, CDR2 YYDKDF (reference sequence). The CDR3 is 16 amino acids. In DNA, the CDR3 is TGTGCCACCAGCAGAGATCGGGAGACTGGGGCCAACGTCCTGACTTTC. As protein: CATSRDRETGANVLTF.

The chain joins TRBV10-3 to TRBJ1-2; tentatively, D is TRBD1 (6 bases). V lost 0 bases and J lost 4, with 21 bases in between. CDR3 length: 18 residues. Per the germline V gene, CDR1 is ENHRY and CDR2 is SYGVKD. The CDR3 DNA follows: TGTGCCATCAGTGAGTCATTAGGCGGAGGGGGGCTGAGCTATGGCTACACCTTC. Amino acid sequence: CAISESLGGGGLSYGYTF.

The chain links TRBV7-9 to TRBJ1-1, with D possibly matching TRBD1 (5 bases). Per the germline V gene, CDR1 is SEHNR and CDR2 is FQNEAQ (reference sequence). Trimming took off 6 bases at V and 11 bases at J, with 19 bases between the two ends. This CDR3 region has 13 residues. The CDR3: CASSPRLRDAAFF. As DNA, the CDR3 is TGTGCCAGCAGTCCTAGGCTCCGGGACGCCGCTTTCTTT. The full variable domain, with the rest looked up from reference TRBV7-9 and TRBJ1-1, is DTGVSQNPRHKITKRGQNVTFRCDPISEHNRLYWYRQTLGQGPEFLTYFQNEAQLEKSRLLSDRFSAERPKGSFSTLEIQRTEQGDSAMYLCASSPRLRDAAFFGQGTRLTVV.

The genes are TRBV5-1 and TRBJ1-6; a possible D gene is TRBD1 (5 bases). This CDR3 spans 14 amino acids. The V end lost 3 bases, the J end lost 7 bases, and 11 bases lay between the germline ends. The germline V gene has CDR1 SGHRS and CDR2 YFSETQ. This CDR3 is CASSYQGENSPLHF. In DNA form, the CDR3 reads TGCGCCAGCAGCTACCAGGGCGAAAATTCACCCCTCCACTTT.

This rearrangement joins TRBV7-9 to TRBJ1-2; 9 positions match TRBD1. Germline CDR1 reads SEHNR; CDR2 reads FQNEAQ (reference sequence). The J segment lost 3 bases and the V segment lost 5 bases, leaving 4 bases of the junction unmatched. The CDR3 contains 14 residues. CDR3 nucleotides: TGTGCCAGCAGCGACGACAGGGGGTACTATGGCTACACCTTC. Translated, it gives CASSDDRGYYGYTF.

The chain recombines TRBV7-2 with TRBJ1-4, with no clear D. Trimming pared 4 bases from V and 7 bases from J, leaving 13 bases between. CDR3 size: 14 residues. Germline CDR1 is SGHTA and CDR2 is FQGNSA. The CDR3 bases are TGTGCCAGCAGCTCCCATCGGCGGGCTGAAAAACTGTTTTTT. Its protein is CASSSHRRAEKLFF.

The CDR3 loop reads CASSYTTGARGEQYF. CDR3 DNA: TGCGCCAGCAGCTACACGACAGGGGCGAGGGGCGAGCAGTACTTC. The chain links TRBV5-1 to TRBJ2-7; 8 nucleotides align to TRBD1. Germline V gene sequence: CDR1 SGHRS, CDR2 YFSETQ. The CDR3 is 15 amino acids. The trim removed 3 bases at V and 6 bases at J, leaving 11 bases unmatched.

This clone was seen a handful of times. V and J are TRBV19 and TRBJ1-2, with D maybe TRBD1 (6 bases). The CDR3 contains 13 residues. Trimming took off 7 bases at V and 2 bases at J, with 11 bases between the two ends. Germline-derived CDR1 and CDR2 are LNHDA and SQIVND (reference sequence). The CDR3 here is CASTADRNYGYTF. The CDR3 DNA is TGTGCCAGTACCGCCGACAGGAACTATGGCTACACCTTC. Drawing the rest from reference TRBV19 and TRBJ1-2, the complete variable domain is DGGITQSPKYLFRKEGQNVTLSCEQNLNHDAMYWYRQDPGQGLRLIYYSQIVNDFQKGDIAEGYSVSREKKESFPLTVTSAQKNPTAFYLCASTADRNYGYTFGSGTRLTVV.

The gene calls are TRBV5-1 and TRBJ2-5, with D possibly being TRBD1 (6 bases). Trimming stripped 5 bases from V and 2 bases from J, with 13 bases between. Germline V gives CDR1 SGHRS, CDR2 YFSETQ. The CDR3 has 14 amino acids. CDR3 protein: CASRLQGPQETQYF. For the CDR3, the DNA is TGCGCCAGCAGGTTACAGGGACCACAAGAGACCCAGTACTTC. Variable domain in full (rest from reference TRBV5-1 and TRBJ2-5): KAGVTQTPRYLIKTRGQQVTLSCSPISGHRSVSWYQQTPGQGLQFLFEYFSETQRNKGNFPGRFSGRQFSNSRSEMNVSTLELGDSALYLCASRLQGPQETQYFGPGTRLLVL.

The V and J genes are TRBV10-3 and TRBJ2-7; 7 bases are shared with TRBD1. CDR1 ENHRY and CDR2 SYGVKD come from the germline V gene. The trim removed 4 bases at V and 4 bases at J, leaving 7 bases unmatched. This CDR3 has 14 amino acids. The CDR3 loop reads CAISGGTVGYEQYF. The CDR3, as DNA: TGTGCCATCAGTGGTGGGACAGTGGGTTACGAGCAGTACTTC.

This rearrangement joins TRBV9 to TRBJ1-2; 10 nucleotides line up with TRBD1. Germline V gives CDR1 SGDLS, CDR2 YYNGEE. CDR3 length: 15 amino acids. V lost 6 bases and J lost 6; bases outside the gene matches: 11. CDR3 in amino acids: CASTLDRGKFDGYTF. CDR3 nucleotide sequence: TGTGCCAGCACTCTGGACAGGGGGAAATTTGATGGCTACACCTTC.

The CDR3 sequence is CASSSGQASSPDTQYF. CDR3 in DNA: TGTGCCAGCAGCTCCGGACAGGCATCAAGCCCAGATACGCAGTATTTT. The chain employs TRBV21-1 and TRBJ2-3; no check of the table's D call, TRBD1, against the DNA was made. TRBV21-1 is a pseudogene segment. The CDR3 has 16 amino acids.

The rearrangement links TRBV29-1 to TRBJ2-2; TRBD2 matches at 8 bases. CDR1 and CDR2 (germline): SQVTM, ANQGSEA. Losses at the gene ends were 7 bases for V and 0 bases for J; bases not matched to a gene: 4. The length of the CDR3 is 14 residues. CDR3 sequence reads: CSGRAGANTGELFF. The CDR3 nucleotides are TGCAGCGGGAGAGCGGGGGCGAACACCGGGGAGCTGTTTTTT.